This TCR beta chain was sequenced during a study of CD8+CD57+ T cells in acquired aplastic anemia. Study-level background: An average of roughly 3 ug of DNA was obtained from sorted CD4+ and CD8+ cells. Study conclusions and caveats: CD8+ Simpson's diversity showed no significant patient-control difference. The number of CD8+ CDR3 sequences shared by patients and controls was approximately 31.

CD8+CD57+ cell expansion had been shown by flow cytometry in patients chosen for sequencing. Sampling of blood occurred while the patients had still received no therapy. Remarks on this clonotype: Its target is not known. Since a much larger clone is just one base distant, this may be a read error.

The template for TCR beta VDJ and CDR3 sequence profiling was genomic DNA. Each CDR3 protein is one row after TCRdb ran MiXCR on the reads. Of approximately 170,000 distinct CDR3 sequences in the sample, less than 60% were seen once. V was clipped by 8 bases and J by 6 bases, with 20 bases between them. Germline CDR1 reads SGHDN; CDR2 reads FVKESK. There are 14 residues in the CDR3. This receptor was identified in a human donor with aplastic anemia. Sequencing was performed on sorted CD4+, CD8+, or CD8+CD57+ T cells (not recorded which) from PBMCs. This chain uses TRBV14 with TRBJ2-7, with a tentative D call TRBD2 (6 bases). CDR3 residues: CASSPRDSYFEQYF. Written as DNA, the CDR3 is TGTGCCAGCTCACCGCGGGACTCCTACTTCGAGCAGTACTTC.